The source of this TCR beta chain is a study of shared clonotypes between healthy human individuals. Study-level findings and limits: Non-shared clonotypes displayed generation probabilities falling below those of clonotypes present in all four donors.

The data were produced by immunoSEQ multiplex PCR, yet TCRdb's version contains in-frame clones alone and is incomplete. The data show about 2,100,000 clones, just over 90% seen once. As defined, naive CD8 cells were CD45RO-negative and positively selected for CCR7, with terminally differentiated effector memory CD45RA+ cells excluded. As to this clone: Its specificity is unknown.

Sequencing was carried out using naive CD8+ T cells from PBMCs. This TCR was sampled from a young man in good health. Some clones in this sample may be carry-over from other donors' samples.

CDR3 nucleotides: TGTGCCAGCAGCTTAGGGTTCGGACTAGCCAAGAATGAGCAGTTCTTC. The encoded protein is CASSLGFGLAKNEQFF. The V gene is TRBV7-9, the J gene TRBJ2-1; 8 bases line up with TRBD2. CDR3 length: 16 residues. J lost 7 bases, V lost 1 base, and 9 bases had no gene match. The germline gives CDR1 SEHNR, CDR2 FQNEAQ (reference sequence). The complete variable domain, with remaining parts taken from reference TRBV7-9 and TRBJ2-1, reads DTGVSQNPRHKITKRGQNVTFRCDPISEHNRLYWYRQTLGQGPEFLTYFQNEAQLEKSRLLSDRFSAERPKGSFSTLEIQRTEQGDSAMYLCASSLGFGLAKNEQFFGPGTRLTVL.